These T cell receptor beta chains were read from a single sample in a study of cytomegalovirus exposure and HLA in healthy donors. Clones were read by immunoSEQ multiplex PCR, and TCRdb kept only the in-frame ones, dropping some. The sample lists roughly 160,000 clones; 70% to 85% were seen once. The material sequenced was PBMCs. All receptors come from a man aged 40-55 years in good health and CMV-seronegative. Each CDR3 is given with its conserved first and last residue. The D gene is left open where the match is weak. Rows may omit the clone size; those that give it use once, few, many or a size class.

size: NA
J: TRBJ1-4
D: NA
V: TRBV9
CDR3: CASSEARGTNEKLFF
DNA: TGTGCCAGCAGTGAGGCTCGGGGGACTAATGAAAAACTGTTTTTT

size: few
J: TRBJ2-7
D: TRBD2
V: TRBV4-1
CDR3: CASSQDLGGAYEQYF
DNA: TGCGCCAGCAGCCAAGACTTGGGGGGGGCCTACGAGCAGTACTTC

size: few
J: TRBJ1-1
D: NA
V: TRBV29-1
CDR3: CSVGAGRGTEAFF
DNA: TGCAGCGTTGGGGCGGGCCGAGGGACTGAAGCTTTCTTT

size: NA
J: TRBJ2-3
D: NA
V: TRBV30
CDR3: CAWNGGWITDTQYF
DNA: TGTGCCTGGAACGGGGGTTGGATAACAGATACGCAGTATTTT

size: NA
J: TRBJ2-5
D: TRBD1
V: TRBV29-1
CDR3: CSVDGRGQEETQYF
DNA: TGCAGCGTTGACGGCAGGGGGCAAGAAGAGACCCAGTACTTC

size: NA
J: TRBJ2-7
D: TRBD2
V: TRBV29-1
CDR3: CSVGGSTSGYEQYF
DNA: TGCAGCGTTGGGGGTTCCACTAGCGGATACGAGCAGTACTTC

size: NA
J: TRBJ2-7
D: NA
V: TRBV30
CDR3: CAYADGSSYEQYF
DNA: TGTGCCTACGCCGACGGGTCCTCCTACGAGCAGTACTTC

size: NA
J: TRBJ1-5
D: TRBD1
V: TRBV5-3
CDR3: CARSSGGASFQPQHF
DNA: TGTGCCAGAAGCTCAGGGGGCGCAAGCTTTCAGCCCCAGCATTTT

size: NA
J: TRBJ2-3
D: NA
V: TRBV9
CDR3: CASSVGTSTDTQYF
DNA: TGTGCCAGCAGCGTCGGGACTAGCACAGATACGCAGTATTTT

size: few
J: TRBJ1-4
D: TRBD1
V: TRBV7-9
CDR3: CASSRRGQNEKLFF
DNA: TGTGCCAGCAGCCGTAGGGGGCAGAATGAAAAACTGTTTTTT

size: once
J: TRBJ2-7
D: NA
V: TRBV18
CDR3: CASSGSSYEQYF
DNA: TGTGCCAGCTCAGGCAGCTCCTACGAGCAGTACTTC

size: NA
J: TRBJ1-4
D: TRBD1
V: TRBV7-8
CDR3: CASTDRGRTEKLFF
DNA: TGTGCCAGCACGGACAGGGGGCGGACTGAAAAACTGTTTTTT

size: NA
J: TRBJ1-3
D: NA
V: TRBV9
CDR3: CASSLGGYGNTIYF
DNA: TGTGCCAGCAGCTTGGGGGGTTATGGAAACACCATATATTTT

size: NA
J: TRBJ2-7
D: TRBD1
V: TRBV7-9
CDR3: CASSPGTGVLYEQYF
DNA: TGTGCCAGCAGCCCCGGGACAGGGGTCCTCTACGAGCAGTACTTC

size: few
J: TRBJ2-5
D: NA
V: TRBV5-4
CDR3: CASGTPSGETQYF
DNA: TGTGCCAGCGGAACCCCATCGGGAGAGACCCAGTACTTC

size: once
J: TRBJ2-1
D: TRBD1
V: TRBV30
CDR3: CAWGQGAESNEQFF
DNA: TGTGCCTGGGGACAGGGGGCGGAGAGCAATGAGCAGTTCTTC

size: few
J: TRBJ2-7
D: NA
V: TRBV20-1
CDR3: CSASQTVEQYF
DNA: TGCAGTGCTAGTCAAACGGTTGAGCAGTACTTC

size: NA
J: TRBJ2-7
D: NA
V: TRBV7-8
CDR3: CASSPRSLIGYEQYF
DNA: TGTGCCAGCAGCCCTAGGTCCCTGATTGGCTACGAGCAGTACTTC

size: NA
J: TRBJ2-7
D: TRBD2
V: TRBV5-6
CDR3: CASSLWGTRVYEQYF
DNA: TGTGCCAGCAGCTTGTGGGGGACTAGAGTCTACGAGCAGTACTTC

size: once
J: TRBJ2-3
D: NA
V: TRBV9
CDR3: CASSAPTGSSTDTQYF
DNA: TGTGCCAGCAGCGCCCCGACAGGCTCCAGCACAGATACGCAGTATTTT

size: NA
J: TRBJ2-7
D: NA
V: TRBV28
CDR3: CASSLSRISYEQYF
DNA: TGTGCCAGCAGTTTATCGAGGATAAGCTACGAGCAGTACTTC

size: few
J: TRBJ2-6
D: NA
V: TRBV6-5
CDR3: CASGDNNSGANVLTF
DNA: TGTGCCAGCGGGGACAATAACTCTGGGGCCAACGTCCTGACTTTC

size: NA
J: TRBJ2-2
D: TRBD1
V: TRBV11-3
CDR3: CASSRTGSTGELFF
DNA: TGTGCCAGCAGCCGGACAGGGTCAACCGGGGAGCTGTTTTTT

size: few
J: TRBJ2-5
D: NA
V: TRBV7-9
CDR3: CASRRQMYQETQYF
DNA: TGTGCCAGCAGGCGACAGATGTACCAAGAGACCCAGTACTTC